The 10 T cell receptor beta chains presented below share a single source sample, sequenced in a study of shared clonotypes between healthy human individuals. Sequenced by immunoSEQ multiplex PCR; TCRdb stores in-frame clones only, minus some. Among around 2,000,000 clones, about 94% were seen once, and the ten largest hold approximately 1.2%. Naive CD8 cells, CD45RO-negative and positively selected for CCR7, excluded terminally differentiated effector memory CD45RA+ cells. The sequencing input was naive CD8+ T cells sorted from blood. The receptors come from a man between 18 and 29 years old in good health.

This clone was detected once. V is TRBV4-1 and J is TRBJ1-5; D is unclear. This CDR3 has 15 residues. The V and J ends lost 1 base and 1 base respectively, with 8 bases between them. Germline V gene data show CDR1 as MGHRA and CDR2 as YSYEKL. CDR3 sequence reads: CASSQGAASNQPQHF. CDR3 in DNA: TGCGCCAGCAGCCAAGGGGCAGCGAGCAATCAGCCCCAGCATTTT.

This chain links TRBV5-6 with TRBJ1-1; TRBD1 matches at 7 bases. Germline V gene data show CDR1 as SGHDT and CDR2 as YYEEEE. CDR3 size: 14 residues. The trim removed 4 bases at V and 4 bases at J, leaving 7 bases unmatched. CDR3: CASSLETGTTEAFF. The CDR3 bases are TGTGCCAGCAGCCTGGAGACAGGGACCACTGAAGCTTTCTTT.

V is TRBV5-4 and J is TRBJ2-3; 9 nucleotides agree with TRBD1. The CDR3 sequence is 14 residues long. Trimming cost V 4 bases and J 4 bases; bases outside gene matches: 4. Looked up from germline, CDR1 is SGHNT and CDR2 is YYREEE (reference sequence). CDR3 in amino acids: CASSRGQGPDTQYF. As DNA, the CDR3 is TGTGCCAGCAGCAGGGGACAGGGACCAGATACGCAGTATTTT.

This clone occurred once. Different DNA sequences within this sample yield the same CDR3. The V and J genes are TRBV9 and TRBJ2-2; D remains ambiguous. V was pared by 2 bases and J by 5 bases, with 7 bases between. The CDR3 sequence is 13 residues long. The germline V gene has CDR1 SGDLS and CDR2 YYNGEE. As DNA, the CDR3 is TGTGCCAGCAGCGTGGGGAATACCGGGGAGCTGTTTTTT. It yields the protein CASSVGNTGELFF.

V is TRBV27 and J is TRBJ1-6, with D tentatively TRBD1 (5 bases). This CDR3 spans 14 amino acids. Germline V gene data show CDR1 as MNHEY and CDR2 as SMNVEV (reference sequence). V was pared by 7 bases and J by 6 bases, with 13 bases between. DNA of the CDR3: TGTGCCAGCACCGTAGGAGGGACTAATTCACCCCTCCACTTT. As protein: CASTVGGTNSPLHF.

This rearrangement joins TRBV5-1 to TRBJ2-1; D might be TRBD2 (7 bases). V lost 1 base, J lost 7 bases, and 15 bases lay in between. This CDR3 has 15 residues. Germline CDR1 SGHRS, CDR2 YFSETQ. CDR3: CASSLYAGAGNEQFF. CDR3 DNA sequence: TGCGCCAGCAGCTTGTATGCGGGGGCTGGGAATGAGCAGTTCTTC.

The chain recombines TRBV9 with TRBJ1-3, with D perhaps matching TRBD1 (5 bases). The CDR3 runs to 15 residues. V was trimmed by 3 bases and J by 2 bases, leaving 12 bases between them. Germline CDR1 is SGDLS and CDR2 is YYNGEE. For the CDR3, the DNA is TGTGCCAGCAGCGCCGGGGGTGCGACTGGAAACACCATATATTTT. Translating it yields CASSAGGATGNTIYF.

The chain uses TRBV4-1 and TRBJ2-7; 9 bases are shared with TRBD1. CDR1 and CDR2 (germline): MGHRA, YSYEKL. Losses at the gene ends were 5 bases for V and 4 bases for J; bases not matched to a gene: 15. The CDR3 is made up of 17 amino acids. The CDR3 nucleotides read TGCGCCAGCAGCATCACACAAACTTGGACAGGGGAATACGAGCAGTACTTC. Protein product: CASSITQTWTGEYEQYF.

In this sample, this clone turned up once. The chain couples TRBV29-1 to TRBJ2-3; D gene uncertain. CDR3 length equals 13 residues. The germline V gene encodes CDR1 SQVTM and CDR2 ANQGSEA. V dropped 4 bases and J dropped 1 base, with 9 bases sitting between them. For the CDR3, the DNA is TGCAGCGTTGTGGAACGCGGCACAGATACGCAGTATTTT. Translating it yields CSVVERGTDTQYF.

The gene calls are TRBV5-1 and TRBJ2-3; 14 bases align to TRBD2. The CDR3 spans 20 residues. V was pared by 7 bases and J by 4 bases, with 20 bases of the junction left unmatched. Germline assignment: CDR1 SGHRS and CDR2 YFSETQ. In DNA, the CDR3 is TGCGCCAGCCAAGGTGTAGGGACTAGCGGGGGCCCAACGGTATCAGATACGCAGTATTTT. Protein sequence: CASQGVGTSGGPTVSDTQYF.